The 30 T cell receptor beta chains listed next were all sequenced from one sample in a study of cytomegalovirus exposure and HLA in healthy donors. TCRdb's table, derived via immunoSEQ multiplex PCR, lists solely in-frame clones and lacks some. The repertoire consists of some 90,000 clones, with roughly nine tenths occurring once and the leading ten covering about 6%. Specimen: PBMCs. These receptors came from a man aged 18 to 29 in good health and CMV-seropositive.

The chain combines TRBV25-1 with TRBJ2-5; D is unresolved. The ends were cut back, 1 base at V and 4 bases at J, with 7 bases in the middle. This CDR3 spans 13 amino acids. Germline V lookup: CDR1 MGHDK, CDR2 SYGVNS. The CDR3 DNA follows: TGTGCCAGCAGTGAATTTGGCCGAGAGACCCAGTACTTC. Protein: CASSEFGRETQYF. The full variable domain, in which reference TRBV25-1 and TRBJ2-5 provide the parts outside the CDR3, is EADIYQTPRYLVIGTGKKITLECSQTMGHDKMYWYQQDPGMELHLIHYSYGVNSTEKGDLSSESTVSRIRTEHFPLTLESARPSHTSQYLCASSEFGRETQYFGPGTRLLVL.

The sample holds a few counts of this clone. The chain is built from TRBV12-5 and TRBJ2-7; 8 bases align to TRBD2. Germline V gene sequence: CDR1 LGHNT, CDR2 FRNRAP. This CDR3 has 14 residues. The trim removed 7 bases at V and 0 bases at J, leaving 5 bases unmatched. CDR3 nucleotides: TGTGCTAGTGCCCCCGGGAGGGTCTCCTACGAGCAGTACTTC. Encoded protein: CASAPGRVSYEQYF.

This chain links TRBV7-2 with TRBJ2-3, with TRBD1 matching 8 bases. With 1 base clipped from V and 5 bases from J, the junction kept 5 bases outside the gene matches. There are 15 residues in the CDR3. Germline CDR1 and CDR2: SGHTA and FQGNSA. CDR3 DNA sequence: TGTGCCAGCAGCTTAGAGGACAGGGAAGGAGATACGCAGTATTTT. This gives the protein CASSLEDREGDTQYF. The complete variable domain, with remaining parts taken from reference TRBV7-2 and TRBJ2-3, reads GAGVSQSPSNKVTEKGKDVELRCDPISGHTALYWYRQSLGQGLEFLIYFQGNSAPDKSGLPSDRFSAERTGGSVSTLTIQRTQQEDSAVYLCASSLEDREGDTQYFGPGTRLTVL.

The chain combines TRBV19 with TRBJ2-7; tentative D call: TRBD1 (5 bases). Per germline, CDR1 LNHDA and CDR2 SQIVND (reference sequence). Trimming removed 6 bases from V and 3 bases from J, with 12 bases in between. This CDR3 has 13 amino acids. The CDR3 spells CASSPSTVYEQYF. DNA for the CDR3: TGTGCCAGTAGCCCATCGACAGTCTACGAGCAGTACTTC.

As to this clone: One junction end does not reproduce the germline sequence, and a read error may be involved. This chain connects TRBV29-1 to TRBJ2-7, with no clear D. CDR1 is SQVTM and CDR2 is ANQGSEA in the germline V gene. The CDR3 sequence is 13 residues long. This CDR3 reads CSVEDPGSYEQYF. As DNA, the CDR3 is TGCAGCGTAGAAGACCCGGGCTCCTACGAGCAGTACTTC.

This rearrangement joins TRBV29-1 to TRBJ2-3; D is perhaps TRBD2 (6 bases). CDR3 length: 13 residues. V lost 6 bases and J lost 2, with 12 bases in between. Per the germline V gene, CDR1 is SQVTM and CDR2 is ANQGSEA. The CDR3 DNA reads as TGCAGCGTGTCAGGGAGGTCCACAGATACGCAGTATTTT. Its protein is CSVSGRSTDTQYF.

The chain combines TRBV25-1 with TRBJ2-1, with D unclear. V was clipped by 6 bases and J by 0 bases, with 9 bases between them. Germline CDR1 MGHDK, CDR2 SYGVNS. The CDR3 is 14 residues long. CDR3 in DNA: TGTGCCAGCAGCGGAGTTGGCTCCTACAATGAGCAGTTCTTC. It translates to CASSGVGSYNEQFF.

The genes are TRBV5-4 and TRBJ2-3, with TRBD1 matching 8 bases. The CDR3 is 18 residues long. The germline V gene has CDR1 SGHNT and CDR2 YYREEE (reference sequence). The V gene end was trimmed by 5 bases and the J gene end by 2 bases; junction bases not matched to a gene: 16. The CDR3 protein is CASRAGGASNPLTDTQYF. In DNA, the CDR3 is TGTGCCAGCAGAGCAGGGGGCGCTTCTAACCCACTCACAGATACGCAGTATTTT.

This chain joins TRBV7-8 and TRBJ2-2, with TRBD2 identical over 7 bases. Per germline, CDR1 SGHVS and CDR2 FQNEAQ. This CDR3 spans 13 amino acids. V trimming: 5 bases; J trimming: 7 bases; junction bases outside the gene matches: 4. The CDR3 is CASSTREGGELFF. In DNA, the CDR3 is TGTGCCAGCAGCACAAGGGAGGGCGGGGAGCTGTTTTTT.

At least ten counts were recorded for this clone. This rearrangement joins TRBV6-4 to TRBJ2-3; D is perhaps TRBD1 (6 bases). CDR1 and CDR2 (germline): MRHNA, SNTAGT. Deletions cut 5 bases from V and 4 bases from J, with 10 bases between. The CDR3 totals 13 residues. For the CDR3, the DNA is TGTGCCAGCAGTCCAGGGGTGGCAGATACGCAGTATTTT. Its protein product is CASSPGVADTQYF.

In this sample, this clone turned up once. V and J are TRBV5-6 and TRBJ1-3; D is possibly TRBD1 (6 bases). V lost 0 bases to trimming and J lost 4 bases, with 8 bases between them. CDR3 length equals 14 residues. From germline, CDR1 is SGHDT and CDR2 YYEEEE. Written as DNA, the CDR3 is TGTGCCAGCAGCTTGGAGGGGGTCGGAAACACCATATATTTT. This sequence encodes CASSLEGVGNTIYF.

The rearrangement joins TRBV6-1 to TRBJ2-1; 7 nucleotides match TRBD1. The CDR3 length is 16 residues. Germline V gene sequence: CDR1 MNHNS, CDR2 SASEGT. V dropped 6 bases and J dropped 3; count of bases not matched to a gene: 11. The CDR3 is CASSEPGQTLYNEQFF. The CDR3 DNA is TGTGCCAGCAGCGAACCGGGACAGACCCTCTACAATGAGCAGTTCTTC.

The chain couples TRBV7-9 to TRBJ2-3; TRBD1 agrees at 7 bases. The CDR3 length is 15 residues. Trimming at V came to 1 base and at J to 4 bases, leaving 5 bases not matched to a gene. Looked up from germline, CDR1 is SEHNR and CDR2 is FQNEAQ (reference sequence). This CDR3 reads CASSLEGAGADTQYF. The CDR3 coding sequence is TGTGCCAGCAGCTTAGAGGGGGCCGGGGCAGATACGCAGTATTTT.

The table lists this clone with a count of one. CDR3 DNA sequence: TGTGCCAGCAGCCATGACGACAGGTACTCCTACGAGCAGTACTTC. It yields the protein CASSHDDRYSYEQYF. The V and J genes are TRBV9 and TRBJ2-7, with D perhaps matching TRBD1 (6 bases). There are 15 residues in the CDR3. The V gene's germline CDR1 is SGDLS and CDR2 YYNGEE. V lost 4 bases, J lost 0 bases, and 14 bases lay in between.

In nucleotides, the CDR3 is TGTGCCATCAGTGAGTCCGGGGGGCAGGAAACTGAAGCTTTCTTT. Protein sequence: CAISESGGQETEAFF. This sequence joins TRBV10-3 and TRBJ1-1; a weak D match, TRBD1 (6 bases). The CDR3 is 15 residues long. Trimming stripped 0 bases from V and 5 bases from J, with 13 bases between. Germline loops: CDR1 ENHRY, CDR2 SYGVKD.

This chain joins TRBV28 and TRBJ2-7; no clear D. CDR3 size: 13 residues. Trimming stripped 3 bases from V and 2 bases from J, with 8 bases between. Per the germline V gene, CDR1 is MDHEN and CDR2 is SYDVKM. CDR3 bases: TGTGCCAGCAGTTTGGATGGGCCCTACGAGCAGTACTTC. Translating it yields CASSLDGPYEQYF. Complete variable domain (other parts from reference TRBV28 and TRBJ2-7): DVKVTQSSRYLVKRTGEKVFLECVQDMDHENMFWYRQDPGLGLRLIYFSYDVKMKEKGDIPEGYSVSREKKERFSLILESASTNQTSMYLCASSLDGPYEQYFGPGTRLTVT.

V gene TRBV28 combines with J gene TRBJ2-7; 7 positions match TRBD1. V was clipped by 4 bases and J by 0 bases; unmatched bases: 0. CDR1 and CDR2 from the germline V gene are MDHEN and SYDVKM. The CDR3 extends over 13 amino acids. CDR3 region: CASSYRGSYEQYF. The CDR3 DNA sequence: TGTGCCAGCAGTTACAGGGGCTCCTACGAGCAGTACTTC.

The chain is built from TRBV5-1 and TRBJ1-1; weak D call: TRBD1 (6 bases). V lost 6 bases and J 2 bases, leaving 20 bases between the germline ends. Germline V gives CDR1 SGHRS, CDR2 YFSETQ. There are 16 residues in the CDR3. CDR3 amino acids: CASTNWGGAGNTEAFF. The CDR3 DNA follows: TGCGCCAGCACCAATTGGGGGGGGGCTGGAAACACTGAAGCTTTCTTT.

The chain joins TRBV9 to TRBJ2-3, with D tentatively TRBD2 (7 bases). V was trimmed by 2 bases and J by 3 bases, leaving 13 bases between them. The germline V gene has CDR1 SGDLS and CDR2 YYNGEE. The CDR3 contains 15 residues. CDR3 residues: CASSVRGGPTDTQYF. The CDR3, as DNA: TGTGCCAGCAGCGTCCGCGGGGGCCCGACAGATACGCAGTATTTT. Looking up the rest from reference TRBV9 and TRBJ2-3 gives the full variable domain: DSGVTQTPKHLITATGQRVTLRCSPRSGDLSVYWYQQSLDQGLQFLIQYYNGEERAKGNILERFSAQQFPDLHSELNLSSLELGDSALYFCASSVRGGPTDTQYFGPGTRLTVL.

This clone was observed once. The rearrangement uses TRBV27 and TRBJ2-1; perhaps TRBD1 as D (6 bases). The germline V gene encodes CDR1 MNHEY and CDR2 SMNVEV (reference sequence). This CDR3 is 16 amino acids long. Trimming cost V 3 bases and J 5 bases, with 17 bases left between them. The CDR3 loop reads CASSFSPGTPNNEQFF. The CDR3 nucleotides read TGTGCCAGCAGTTTTAGTCCAGGGACACCTAACAATGAGCAGTTCTTC.

The V call is TRBV6-1, the J call TRBJ2-7; D possibly corresponds to TRBD2 (6 bases). V lost 3 bases to trimming and J lost 0 bases, with 18 bases between them. Germline assignment: CDR1 MNHNS and CDR2 SASEGT. The CDR3 is 17 amino acids. The CDR3 sequence: CASSDTPSATSSYEQYF. CDR3 sequence (DNA): TGTGCCAGCAGTGATACCCCTAGCGCGACAAGCTCCTACGAGCAGTACTTC.

The gene calls are TRBV29-1 and TRBJ1-5; D unclear. Germline V lookup: CDR1 SQVTM, CDR2 ANQGSEA. The CDR3 covers 12 residues. Trimming removed 4 bases from V and 4 bases from J, with 8 bases in between. The chain's CDR3 is CSVGGLNQPQHF. The CDR3 DNA reads TGCAGCGTTGGAGGCCTGAATCAGCCCCAGCATTTT.

The V gene is TRBV2, the J gene TRBJ2-7; 7 nucleotides agree with TRBD2. V was pared by 4 bases and J by 1 base, with 4 bases of the junction left unmatched. The germline gives CDR1 SNHLY, CDR2 FYNNEI. The CDR3 is made up of 14 amino acids. The CDR3 here is CASSVERGSYEQYF. The CDR3 coding sequence is TGTGCCAGCAGTGTGGAGCGGGGATCCTACGAGCAGTACTTC.

The chain uses TRBV7-2 and TRBJ2-2, with a tentative D call TRBD2 (6 bases). This CDR3 has 15 residues. The germline gives CDR1 SGHTA, CDR2 FQGNSA. The V and J ends lost 2 bases and 5 bases respectively, with 12 bases between them. This CDR3 reads CASSLLVGGTGELFF. DNA for the CDR3: TGTGCCAGCAGCTTATTGGTGGGGGGAACCGGGGAGCTGTTTTTT.

This chain uses TRBV4-3 with TRBJ2-6, with 11 positions matching TRBD2. CDR1 and CDR2 (germline): LGHNA, YSLEER. The V and J ends lost 3 bases and 0 bases, in that order; junction bases with no gene match: 7. This CDR3 is built from 19 residues. CDR3 in DNA: TGCGCCAGCAGCCACTCCGGACTAGCGGGTACCTCTGGGGCCAACGTCCTGACTTTC. Translation gives CASSHSGLAGTSGANVLTF.

Concerning this clone itself: At one end, the junction sequence differs from germline, possibly due to a read error. The J gene is TRBJ2-5, the V gene TRBV6-5; TRBD1 matches at 7 bases. CDR3 size: 13 residues. From germline, CDR1 is MNHEY and CDR2 SVGAGI. The CDR3 DNA is TGTGCCAGCAGTCCCCTCCAGACAGGGTGGGTGGACTTC. Its protein is CASSPLQTGWVDF.

This clone is a singleton in its sample. V usage is TRBV7-9 and J usage is TRBJ1-3, with D unresolved. The CDR3 spans 16 residues. The germline V gene has CDR1 SEHNR and CDR2 FQNEAQ (reference sequence). V was clipped by 4 bases and J by 0 bases, with 13 bases between them. In nucleotides, the CDR3 is TGTGCCAGCAGCTATATAGCCCGGAGCTCTGGAAACACCATATATTTT. It translates to CASSYIARSSGNTIYF.

CDR3 sequence (DNA): TGTGCCAGCAGCAGTTTCGGGACTGATGAGCAGTTCTTC. Its translation: CASSSFGTDEQFF. The chain employs TRBV9 and TRBJ2-1; D perhaps matches TRBD2 (6 bases). The V end was cut by 4 bases, the J end by 8 bases, with 13 bases between. Germline assignment: CDR1 SGDLS and CDR2 YYNGEE. CDR3 length: 13 amino acids.

The chain joins TRBV28 to TRBJ2-7; no clear D. The germline V gene encodes CDR1 MDHEN and CDR2 SYDVKM. The CDR3 spans 13 residues. The V gene lost 6 bases and the J gene lost 6 bases, with 15 bases spanning the gap. The CDR3, as DNA: TGTGCCAGCAGGGTCCTTGCCCACGGCGAGCAGTACTTC. Its translation is CASRVLAHGEQYF.

The gene calls are TRBV29-1 and TRBJ2-7, with unresolved D. This CDR3 has 13 residues. Trimming pared 5 bases from V and 0 bases from J, leaving 11 bases between. The germline V gene has CDR1 SQVTM and CDR2 ANQGSEA. The CDR3 DNA is TGCAGCGTTCGAACAGTATACTCCTACGAGCAGTACTTC. Translation: CSVRTVYSYEQYF.